This TCR beta chain was recovered during a study of response to subunit inactivated influenza vaccine. This clonotype occurred a few times. The V segment lost 2 bases and the J segment 2 bases; nucleotides outside the gene matches: 6. This CDR3 region has 15 residues. Germline CDR1 reads SGHNT; CDR2 reads YYREEE (reference sequence). Each CDR3 protein gets one entry after TCRdb re-called the RT-PCR reads with MiXCR. This sample yields approximately 300,000 distinct CDR3 sequences, of which roughly 20% are seen a single time; around 10% belongs to the top ten. V usage is TRBV5-4 and J usage is TRBJ2-7; 8 bases map to TRBD1. The sample was PBMCs from blood, taken less than 22 months after vaccination. This TCR was recovered from a man between 50 and 69 years old who received an inactivated influenza vaccine. The CDR3: CASSFGQGGTYEQYF. CDR3 DNA sequence: TGTGCCAGCAGCTTCGGACAGGGTGGGACCTACGAGCAGTACTTC.